This paragraph reports one TCR beta chain. Its antigen remains unidentified. These data belong to a study of multiple sclerosis patients with progressive multifocal leukoencephalopathy. General study results and limits: Clones expanded at PML were already present before and during natalizumab.

As for time point: time of PML onset. The T3 samples were drawn when PML began. The survey-level immunoSEQ assay was used. Sequenced by immunoSEQ multiplex PCR; TCRdb stores in-frame clones only, minus some. The profile shows approximately 28,000 clones, roughly 89% of them singletons. The receptor was isolated from a woman aged 40 to 55 with progressive multifocal leukoencephalopathy. The sample in question was PBMCs, obtained from a patient treated with natalizumab.

CDR3 protein: CASSQDRSLGLEAFF. In nucleotides, the CDR3 is TGCGCCAGCAGCCAAGACCGTTCTTTGGGGCTTGAAGCTTTCTTT. The chain uses TRBV4-3 and TRBJ1-1, with D perhaps matching TRBD1 (5 bases). The germline gives CDR1 LGHNA, CDR2 YSLEER. V lost 0 bases to trimming and J lost 7 bases, with 15 bases between them. The length of the CDR3 is 15 residues.